Below are 8 T cell receptor beta chains sequenced from a single sample in a study of Ad26.COV2.S vaccination and SARS-CoV-2 variants. Method: immunoSEQ multiplex PCR; TCRdb's copy keeps in-frame clones and lacks some. The sample holds around 340,000 clones, roughly 91% seen once. Sample treatment: about 20 received Ad26.COV2.S at low or high dose, single or two shots; about 5 received placebo; per-sample allocation not given. All samples were drawn on day 63, counting from the first vaccine or placebo injection. The starting material was peripheral blood, obtained in a trial of Ad26.COV2.S vaccine versus placebo. These receptors were obtained from a person aged 18 to 59 who received the Ad26.COV2.S COVID-19 vaccine or a placebo.

This rearrangement joins TRBV5-4 to TRBJ2-7, with D perhaps assigned TRBD1 or TRBD2 (6 bases each). The CDR3 sequence is 13 residues long. V was pared by 5 bases and J by 7 bases, with 16 bases between. Germline V lookup: CDR1 SGHNT, CDR2 YYREEE (reference sequence). The CDR3 here is CASRGGGPGEQYF. CDR3 nucleotide sequence: TGTGCCAGCAGGGGTGGGGGGCCGGGGGAGCAGTACTTC. The full variable domain, its missing parts supplied by reference TRBV5-4 and TRBJ2-7, is ETGVTQSPTHLIKTRGQQVTLRCSSQSGHNTVSWYQQALGQGPQFIFQYYREEENGRGNFPPRFSGLQFPNYSSELNVNALELDDSALYLCASRGGGPGEQYFGPGTRLTVT.

The chain recombines TRBV29-1 with TRBJ2-1, with 9 positions matching TRBD2. In germline, CDR1 is SQVTM, CDR2 ANQGSEA. The CDR3 is 12 amino acids. Trimming at V came to 3 bases and at J to 10 bases, leaving 4 bases not matched to a gene. The CDR3 spells CSVEASGKEQFF. The CDR3 DNA sequence: TGCAGCGTTGAGGCTAGCGGGAAAGAGCAGTTCTTC.

The CDR3 DNA follows: TGTGCCAGCAGCCCGAGGACAGGGGGGAATGAGCAGTTCTTC. Its translation: CASSPRTGGNEQFF. The chain is built from TRBV11-3 and TRBJ2-1; 10 nucleotides agree with TRBD1. The CDR3 has 14 residues. V shed 5 bases and J 7 bases; nucleotides not matched to a gene: 5. Germline V CDR1 and CDR2: SGHNT, YENEEA.

The genes are TRBV11-2 and TRBJ1-3, with a tentative D call TRBD1 (6 bases). Between the trimmed V and J ends, which lost 4 bases and 0 bases, there was a span of 10 bases. In germline, CDR1 is SGHAT, CDR2 FQNNGV. The CDR3 runs 15 residues. CDR3 protein: CASSWGASSGNTIYF. As DNA, the CDR3 is TGTGCCAGCAGCTGGGGGGCAAGCTCTGGAAACACCATATATTTT.

This clone was recorded only once. The chain uses TRBV27 and TRBJ2-7, with a weak D call TRBD2 (6 bases). Germline lookup yields CDR1 MNHEY and CDR2 SMNVEV (reference sequence). V lost 6 bases and J lost 0, with 15 bases in between. The CDR3 extends over 15 amino acids. CDR3 coding DNA: TGTGCCAGCAGAACGATTGCGGGAAGCTCCTACGAGCAGTACTTC. Its translation: CASRTIAGSSYEQYF.

The CDR3 sequence: CAISEGVTANQPQHF. The CDR3 DNA sequence: TGTGCCATCAGTGAAGGGGTGACAGCTAATCAGCCCCAGCATTTT. V usage is TRBV10-3 and J usage is TRBJ1-5; D possibly corresponds to TRBD1 (5 bases). Between the trimmed V and J ends, which lost 3 bases and 4 bases, there was a span of 13 bases. CDR1 is ENHRY, CDR2 SYGVKD, per germline. The CDR3 runs 15 residues.

J is TRBJ1-1 and V is TRBV4-2; 8 nucleotides match TRBD1. This CDR3 region has 16 residues. V lost 2 bases and J lost 4; bases outside the gene matches: 9. CDR1 and CDR2 (germline): LGHNA, YNFKEQ. The CDR3 spells CASSQMVSTGGTEAFF. The CDR3 DNA reads as TGTGCCAGCAGCCAAATGGTTTCCACAGGGGGCACTGAAGCTTTCTTT.

V is TRBV5-1 and J is TRBJ2-2, with TRBD2 identical over 8 bases. The V gene's germline CDR1 is SGHRS and CDR2 YFSETQ. V gave up 0 bases and J gave up 2 bases; unmatched junction bases: 6. The CDR3 has 17 residues. For the CDR3, the DNA is TGCGCCAGCAGCTTGGAGGCGAGCGGGAGTAACACCGGGGAGCTGTTTTTT. It codes for CASSLEASGSNTGELFF.